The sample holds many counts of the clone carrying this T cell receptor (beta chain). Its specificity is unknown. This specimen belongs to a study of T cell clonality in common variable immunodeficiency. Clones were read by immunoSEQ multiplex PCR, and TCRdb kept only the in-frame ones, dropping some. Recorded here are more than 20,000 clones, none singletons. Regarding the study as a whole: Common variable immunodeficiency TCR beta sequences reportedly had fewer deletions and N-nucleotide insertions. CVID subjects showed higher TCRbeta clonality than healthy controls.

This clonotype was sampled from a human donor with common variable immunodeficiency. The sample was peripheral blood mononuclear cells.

The CDR3 sequence is CASSSRQTNEQFF. Incomplete CDR3 DNA: TGTGCCAGCAGCTCCCGACAGACAAATGAG. This sequence joins TRBV5-5 and TRBJ2-1, with a tentative D call TRBD1 (5 bases). The read comes to an end 3 residues before the CDR3 does, leaving the germline J gene to fill in the end. The length of the CDR3 is 13 residues. The germline V and J ends were trimmed by 3 bases and 7 bases, with 11 bases remaining between them. Germline V gene sequence: CDR1 SGHKS, CDR2 YYEKEE (reference sequence).